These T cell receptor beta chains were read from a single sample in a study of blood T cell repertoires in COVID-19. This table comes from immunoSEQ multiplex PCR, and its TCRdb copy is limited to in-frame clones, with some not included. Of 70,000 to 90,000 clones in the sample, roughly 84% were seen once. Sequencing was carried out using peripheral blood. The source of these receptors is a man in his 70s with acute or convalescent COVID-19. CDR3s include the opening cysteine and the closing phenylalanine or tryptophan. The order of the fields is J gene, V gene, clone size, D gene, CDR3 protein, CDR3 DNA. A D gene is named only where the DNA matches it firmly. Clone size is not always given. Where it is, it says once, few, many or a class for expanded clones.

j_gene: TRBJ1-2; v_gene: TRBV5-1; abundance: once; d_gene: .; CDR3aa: CASSLGRDYGYTF; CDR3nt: TGCGCCAGCAGCTTGGGACGGGACTATGGCTACACCTTC
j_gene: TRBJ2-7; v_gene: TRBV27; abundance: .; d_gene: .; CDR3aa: CASSSAFSTGKNEQYF; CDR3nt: TGTGCCAGCAGCTCAGCCTTCAGTACAGGGAAGAACGAGCAGTACTTC
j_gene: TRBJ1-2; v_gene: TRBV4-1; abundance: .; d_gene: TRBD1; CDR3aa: CASSHSISGGRGYTF; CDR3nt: TGCGCCAGCAGCCATTCAATCTCAGGGGGTCGGGGCTACACCTTC
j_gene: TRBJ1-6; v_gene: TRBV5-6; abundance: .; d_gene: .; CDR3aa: CASSLVGELDSPLHF; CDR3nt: TGTGCCAGCAGCTTGGTTGGGGAGTTGGATTCACCCCTCCACTTT
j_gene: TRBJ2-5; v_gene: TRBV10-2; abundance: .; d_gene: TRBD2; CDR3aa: CASSEVAGFRETQYF; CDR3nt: TGCGCCAGCAGTGAGGTAGCGGGGTTTCGAGAGACCCAGTACTTC
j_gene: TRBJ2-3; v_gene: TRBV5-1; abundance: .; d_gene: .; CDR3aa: CASSLADSRTDTQYF; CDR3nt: TGCGCCAGCAGCTTGGCGGACAGCCGCACAGATACGCAGTATTTT
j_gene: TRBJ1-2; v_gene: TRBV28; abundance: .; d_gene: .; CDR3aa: CASSLWGEIYGYTF; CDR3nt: TGTGCCAGCAGTTTGTGGGGGGAGATCTATGGCTACACCTTC
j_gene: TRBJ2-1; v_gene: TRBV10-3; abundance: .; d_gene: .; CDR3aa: CAISDRQSYNEQFF; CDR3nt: TGTGCCATCAGTGACAGACAATCCTACAATGAGCAGTTCTTC
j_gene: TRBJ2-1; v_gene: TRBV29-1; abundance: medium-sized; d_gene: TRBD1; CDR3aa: CSVELRDRGLEQFF; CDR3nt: TGCAGCGTTGAACTCCGGGACAGGGGGCTTGAGCAGTTCTTC
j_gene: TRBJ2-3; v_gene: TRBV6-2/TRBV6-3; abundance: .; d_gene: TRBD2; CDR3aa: CASSYFTSVGIDTQYF; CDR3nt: TGTGCCAGCAGCTATTTTACTAGCGTAGGCATAGATACGCAGTATTTT
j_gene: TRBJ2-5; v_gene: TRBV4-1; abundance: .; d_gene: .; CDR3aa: CASSQAAGFQETQYF; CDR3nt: TGCGCCAGCAGCCAAGCGGCAGGGTTCCAAGAGACCCAGTACTTC
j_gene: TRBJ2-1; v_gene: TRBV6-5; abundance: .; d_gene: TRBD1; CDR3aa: CASIAGTGFNEQFF; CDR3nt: TGTGCCAGCATCGCCGGGACAGGGTTTAATGAGCAGTTCTTC
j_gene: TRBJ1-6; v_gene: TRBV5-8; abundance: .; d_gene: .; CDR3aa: CASSRRGNSPLHF; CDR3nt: TGTGCCAGCAGCCGGCGGGGGAATTCACCCCTCCACTTT
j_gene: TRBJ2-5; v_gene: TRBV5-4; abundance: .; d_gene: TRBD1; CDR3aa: CASSLPGGVEETQYF; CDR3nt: TGTGCCAGCAGCTTGCCAGGGGGCGTCGAAGAGACCCAGTACTTC
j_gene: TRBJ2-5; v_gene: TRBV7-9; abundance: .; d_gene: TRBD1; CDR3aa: CASSMSGGSGGTQYF; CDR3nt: TGTGCCAGCAGCATGTCAGGGGGCTCAGGCGGGACCCAGTACTTC
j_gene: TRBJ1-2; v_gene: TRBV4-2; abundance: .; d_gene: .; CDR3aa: CASSQDRGFGYTF; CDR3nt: TGTGCCAGCAGCCAAGATAGAGGGTTTGGCTACACCTTC
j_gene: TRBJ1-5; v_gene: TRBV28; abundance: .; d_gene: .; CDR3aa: CASSLTAGWGVGQPQHF; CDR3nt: TGTGCCAGCAGCCTTACAGCGGGTTGGGGGGTGGGTCAGCCCCAGCATTTT
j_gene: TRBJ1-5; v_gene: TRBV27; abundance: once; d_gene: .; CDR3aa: CASSRSGFFQPQHF; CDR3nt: TGTGCCAGCAGTCGTTCAGGGTTTTTTCAGCCCCAGCATTTT